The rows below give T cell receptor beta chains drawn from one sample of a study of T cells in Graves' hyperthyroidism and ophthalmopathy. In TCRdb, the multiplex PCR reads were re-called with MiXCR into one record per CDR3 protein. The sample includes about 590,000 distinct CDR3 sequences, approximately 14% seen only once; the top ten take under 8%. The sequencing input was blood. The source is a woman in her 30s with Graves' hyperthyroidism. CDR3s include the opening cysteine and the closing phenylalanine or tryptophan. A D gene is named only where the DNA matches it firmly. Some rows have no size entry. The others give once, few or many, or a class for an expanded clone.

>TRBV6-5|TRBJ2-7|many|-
TGTGCCAGCAGTTACTCGTACAATCGGGGATCCGAGCAGTACTTC
CASSYSYNRGSEQYF
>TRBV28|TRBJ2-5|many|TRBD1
TGTGCCAGCAGTAACCGACAGGGGGCCCAAGAGACCCAGTACTTC
CASSNRQGAQETQYF
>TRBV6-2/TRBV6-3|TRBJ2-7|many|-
TGTGCCAGCACAAGGGACTCAGAAACCTACGAGCAGTACTTC
CASTRDSETYEQYF
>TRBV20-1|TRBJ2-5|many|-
TGCAGTGCTAGAGATCCTGACGGTCAAGAGACCCAGTACTTC
CSARDPDGQETQYF
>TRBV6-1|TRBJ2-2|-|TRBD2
TGTGCCAGCAGCCAGGGGACTAGCGGGAGGATGGGCACCGGGGAGCTGTTTTTT
CASSQGTSGRMGTGELFF
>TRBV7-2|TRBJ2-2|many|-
TGTGCCAGCAGCCCAGAGGTCAGGGACACGACCACCGGGGAGCTGTTTTTT
CASSPEVRDTTTGELFF
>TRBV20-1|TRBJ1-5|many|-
TGCAGTGCTAATGAGCACGGGAACAATCAGCCCCAGCATTTT
CSANEHGNNQPQHF
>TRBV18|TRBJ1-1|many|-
TGTGCCAGCTCGCTCAATTCGAACACTGAAGCTTTCTTT
CASSLNSNTEAFF
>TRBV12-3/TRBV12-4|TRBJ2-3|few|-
TGTGCCAGCAGTTCCAGCGGAGGTTGGGATACGCAGTATTTT
CASSSSGGWDTQYF
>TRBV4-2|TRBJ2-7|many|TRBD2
TGTGCCAGCAGCCCGTTCGCGGGAGAGTCCTACGAGCAGTACTTC
CASSPFAGESYEQYF
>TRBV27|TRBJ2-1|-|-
TGTGCCAGCAGTTCCACTAGGGGCTACAATGAGCAGTTCTTC
CASSSTRGYNEQFF
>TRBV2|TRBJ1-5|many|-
TGTGCCAGCAGTGTCCTCTCAGGTCAGCCCCAGCATTTT
CASSVLSGQPQHF
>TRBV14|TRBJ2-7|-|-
TGTGCCAGCAGCCAAGCTTTGGGTACGACGTACGAGCAGTACTTC
CASSQALGTTYEQYF
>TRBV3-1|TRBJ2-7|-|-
TGTGCCAGCAGCCACGGCAGCAACTACGAGCAGTACTTC
CASSHGSNYEQYF
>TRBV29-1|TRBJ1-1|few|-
TGCAGCATCCGGACGGGTGTGATGAACACTGAAGCTTTCTTT
CSIRTGVMNTEAFF
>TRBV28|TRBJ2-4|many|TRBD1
TGTGCCAGCAGCCTACCGGGACAGGGGGAAGACATTCAGTACTTC
CASSLPGQGEDIQYF
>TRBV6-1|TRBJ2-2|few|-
TGTGCCAGCAGTCTCTCCGGACAGATGAACACCGGGGAGCTGTTTTTT
CASSLSGQMNTGELFF
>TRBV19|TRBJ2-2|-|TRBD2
TGTGCCAGTAGTATAGCCGGAACCGGACTAGGTAGCACCGGGGAGCTGTTTTTT
CASSIAGTGLGSTGELFF
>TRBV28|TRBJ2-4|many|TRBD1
TGTGCCAGCAGACACAGGGGCCAAAACATTCAGTACTTC
CASRHRGQNIQYF
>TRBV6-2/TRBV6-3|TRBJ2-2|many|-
TGTGCCAGCAGTATCAGGGGAACCGGGGAGCTGTTTTTT
CASSIRGTGELFF
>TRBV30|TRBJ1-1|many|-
TGTGCCTGGAGTAAGGACACTGAAGCTTTCTTT
CAWSKDTEAFF
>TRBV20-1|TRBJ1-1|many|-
TGCAGTGCTAGTAAAGGAGGGAACACTGAAGCTTTCTTT
CSASKGGNTEAFF
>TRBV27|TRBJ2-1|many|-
TGTGCCAGCAGCCCTGGACAGTACCCAACCAATGAGCAGTTCTTC
CASSPGQYPTNEQFF
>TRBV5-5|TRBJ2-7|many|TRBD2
TGTGCCAGCAGCTTGCCCTCCGGGGGGGGATACGAGCAGTACTTC
CASSLPSGGGYEQYF
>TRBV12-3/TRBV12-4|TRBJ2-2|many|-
TGTGCCAGCAGGTGGGGGGAGTCCACCGGGGAGCTGTTTTTT
CASRWGESTGELFF
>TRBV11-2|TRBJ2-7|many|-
TGTGCCAGCAGCTTAGGATCCCCCTACGCCGGGTCCTACGAGCAGTACTTC
CASSLGSPYAGSYEQYF
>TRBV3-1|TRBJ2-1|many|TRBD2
TGTGCCAGCACCTTAGCGGGAAACAATGAGCAGTTCTTC
CASTLAGNNEQFF
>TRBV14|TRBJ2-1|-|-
TGTGCCAGCAGCCAAGAGCTTTGGAGGGATGAGCAGTTCTTC
CASSQELWRDEQFF
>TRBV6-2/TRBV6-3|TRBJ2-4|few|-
TGTGCCAGCAGTTACACTGGGATAGCCAAAAACATTCAGTACTTC
CASSYTGIAKNIQYF
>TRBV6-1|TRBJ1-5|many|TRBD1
TGTGCCAGCAGTAGACAGGGGGCTTTTCAGCCCCAGCATTTT
CASSRQGAFQPQHF
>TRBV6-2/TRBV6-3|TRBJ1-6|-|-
TGTGCCAGCAACGACAGAAACTCCTATAATTCACCCCTCCACTTT
CASNDRNSYNSPLHF
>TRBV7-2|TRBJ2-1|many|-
TGTGCCAGCAGCTTTGACGGGCGACCCAATGAGCAGTTCTTC
CASSFDGRPNEQFF
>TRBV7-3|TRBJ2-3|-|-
TGTGCCAGCAGCCCAATGGGGGGGCGGGTCACAGATACGCAGTATTTT
CASSPMGGRVTDTQYF
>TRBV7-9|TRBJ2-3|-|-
TGTGCCAGCAGCGAAGAAGATACGCAGTATTTT
CASSEEDTQYF
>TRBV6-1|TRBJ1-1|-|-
TGTGCCAGCAGTCACTCCCGGGACCTGAACACTGAAGCTTTCTTT
CASSHSRDLNTEAFF
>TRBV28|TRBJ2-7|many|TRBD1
TGTGCCAGCAGTGAGCTCCGGGACAGGGCGCATGAGCAGTACTTC
CASSELRDRAHEQYF